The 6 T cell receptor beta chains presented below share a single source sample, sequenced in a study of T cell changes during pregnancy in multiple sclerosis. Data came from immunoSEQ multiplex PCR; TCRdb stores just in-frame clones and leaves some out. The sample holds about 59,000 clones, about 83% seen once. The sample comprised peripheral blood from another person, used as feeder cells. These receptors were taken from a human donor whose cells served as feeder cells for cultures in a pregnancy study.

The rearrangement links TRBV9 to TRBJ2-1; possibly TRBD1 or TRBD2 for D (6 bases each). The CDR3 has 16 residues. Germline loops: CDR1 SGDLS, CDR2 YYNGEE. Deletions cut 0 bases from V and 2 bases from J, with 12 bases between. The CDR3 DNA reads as TGTGCCAGCAGCGTAGCTCCAAGGGGGGCCTACAATGAGCAGTTCTTC. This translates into CASSVAPRGAYNEQFF.

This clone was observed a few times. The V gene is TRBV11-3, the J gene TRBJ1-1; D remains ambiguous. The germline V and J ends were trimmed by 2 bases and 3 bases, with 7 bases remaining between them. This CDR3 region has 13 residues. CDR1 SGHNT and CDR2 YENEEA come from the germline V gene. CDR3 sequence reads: CASSLTGYTEAFF. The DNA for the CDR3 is TGTGCCAGCAGCTTAACTGGGTACACTGAAGCTTTCTTT.

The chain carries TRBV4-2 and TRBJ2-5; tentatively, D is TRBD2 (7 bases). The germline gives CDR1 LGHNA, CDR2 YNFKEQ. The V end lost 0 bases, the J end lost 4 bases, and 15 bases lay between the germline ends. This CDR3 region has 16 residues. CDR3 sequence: CASSQEGGGARETQYF. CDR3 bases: TGTGCCAGCAGCCAAGAAGGAGGGGGGGCCAGAGAGACCCAGTACTTC.

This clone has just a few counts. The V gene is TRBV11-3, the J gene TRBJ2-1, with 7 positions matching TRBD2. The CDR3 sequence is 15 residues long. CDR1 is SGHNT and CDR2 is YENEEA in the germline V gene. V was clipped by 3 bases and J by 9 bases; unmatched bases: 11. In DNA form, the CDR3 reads TGTGCCAGCAGCTTGGGGGGGGACCCGAGGGGTGAGCAGTTCTTC. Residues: CASSLGGDPRGEQFF. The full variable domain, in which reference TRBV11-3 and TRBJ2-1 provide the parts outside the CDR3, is EAGVVQSPRYKIIEKKQPVAFWCNPISGHNTLYWYLQNLGQGPELLIRYENEEAVDDSQLPKDRFSAERLKGVDSTLKIQPAELGDSAVYLCASSLGGDPRGEQFFGPGTRLTVL.

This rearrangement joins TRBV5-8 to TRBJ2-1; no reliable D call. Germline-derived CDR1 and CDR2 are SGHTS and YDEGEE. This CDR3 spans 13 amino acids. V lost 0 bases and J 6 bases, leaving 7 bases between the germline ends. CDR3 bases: TGTGCCAGCAGCTTGGGGCCTATCAATGAGCAGTTCTTC. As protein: CASSLGPINEQFF.

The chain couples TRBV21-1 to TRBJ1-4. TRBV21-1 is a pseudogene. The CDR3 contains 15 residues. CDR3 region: CASSTWTALNEKLFF. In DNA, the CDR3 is TGTGCCAGCAGCACCTGGACGGCCCTTAATGAAAAACTGTTTTTT.